This T cell receptor beta chain emerged from a study of blood T cell repertoires in COVID-19. Overall study context: Sites in the United States, Italy and Spain provided acute and convalescent COVID-19 samples. T cells, B-cell-depleted T cells, or PBMCs supplied cDNA or gDNA.

Trimming removed 3 bases at V and 4 bases at J, with 21 bases between. CDR1 is SEHNR and CDR2 is FQNEAQ in the germline V gene (reference sequence). The CDR3 sequence is 17 residues long. Authors' analysis steps: Amplifying reference gene primers gave estimates of nucleated cell counts. Repertoires were generated with immunoSEQ multiplex PCR, while TCRdb's copy carries only in-frame clones and drops some. The DNA was the basis for D and trimming; V, J and clone size are from that table. This table has nearly 40,000 clones, roughly 88% appearing once. The source material was peripheral blood. The TCR originated in a woman in her 70s with acute or convalescent COVID-19. This chain joins TRBV7-9 and TRBJ2-5; TRBD2 might be the D (6 bases). The CDR3 bases are TGTGCCAGCAGCTTCGTCCTTTTCCGGCGGGACCCAGAGACCCAGTACTTC. Amino acids: CASSFVLFRRDPETQYF.